A selection of T cell receptor beta chains follows, all from one sample in a study of shared clonotypes between healthy human individuals. The protocol was immunoSEQ multiplex PCR, while the TCRdb copy is restricted to in-frame clones and leaves out a portion. The sample lists millions of clones; around 95% were seen once. Sequencing was performed on naive CD4+ T cells sorted from blood. Every receptor here comes from a man aged 18 to 30 in good health. Both conserved end residues are part of each CDR3. Each record gives: V gene, CDR3 length, clone size, D gene, J gene, CDR3 DNA, CDR3 protein. The D gene is left open where the match is weak. Only part of the rows carry a size: once, few, many, or a class if the clone is expanded.

TRBV19	13	.	.	TRBJ2-7	TGTGCCAGTAGTATAGACAAGGCCTACGAGCAGTACTTC	CASSIDKAYEQYF
TRBV7-2	14	.	TRBD1	TRBJ1-1	TGTGCCAGCAGCTCACAGGGGGCCTTAACTGAAGCTTTCTTT	CASSSQGALTEAFF
TRBV19	14	once	.	TRBJ2-3	TGTGCCAGTAGCTTTTCAGGGAACACAGATACGCAGTATTTT	CASSFSGNTDTQYF
TRBV7-2	13	.	.	TRBJ2-1	TGTGCCAGCAGCCAAACTGTTGGTATTGAGCAGTTCTTC	CASSQTVGIEQFF
TRBV19	14	.	TRBD1	TRBJ1-1	TGTGCCAGTAGGTTGACAGGGCCTAACACTGAAGCTTTCTTT	CASRLTGPNTEAFF
TRBV6-5	15	.	.	TRBJ2-7	TGTGCCAGCAGTTACTCGGTCGTGGCGAGCTACGAGCAGTACTTC	CASSYSVVASYEQYF
TRBV2	16	.	.	TRBJ2-3	TGTGCCAGCAGCGCCCGACTGGTCCCCTCGACAGATACGCAGTATTTT	CASSARLVPSTDTQYF
TRBV28	14	.	TRBD1	TRBJ1-4	TGTGCCAGCAGCCCGGGACAGGGCAGTGAAAAACTGTTTTTT	CASSPGQGSEKLFF
TRBV7-9	16	once	.	TRBJ2-2	TGTGCCAGCAGCACCTTGCCAGAGGCACACACCGGGGAGCTGTTTTTT	CASSTLPEAHTGELFF
TRBV2	14	many	.	TRBJ1-1	TGTGCCAGCATGGTATCCAGGGGCTACACTGAAGCTTTCTTT	CASMVSRGYTEAFF
TRBV9	16	.	.	TRBJ2-2	TGTGCCAGCAGGGGCGGTGGTGTGCTTCACACCGGGGAGCTGTTTTTT	CASRGGGVLHTGELFF
TRBV18	15	few	TRBD1	TRBJ1-2	TGTGCCAGCTCACCGACCGGACAGGGGAACTATGGCTACACCTTC	CASSPTGQGNYGYTF
TRBV18	15	.	TRBD1	TRBJ1-2	TGTGCCAGCTCACGCGCCGGGACAGATTACTATGGCTACACCTTC	CASSRAGTDYYGYTF
TRBV5-4	16	.	.	TRBJ2-3	TGTGCCAGCAGCTTGATAGGCTACGCTAGCACAGATACGCAGTATTTT	CASSLIGYASTDTQYF
TRBV29-1	13	.	.	TRBJ1-1	TGCAGCGCATTTCCAGGGTCAAACACTGAAGCTTTCTTT	CSAFPGSNTEAFF
TRBV5-4	18	.	TRBD2	TRBJ2-1	TGTGCCAGCAGCCTGGCGCCGGTTGCGGGAGGGTTCCTTAATGAGCAGTTCTTC	CASSLAPVAGGFLNEQFF
TRBV5-4	15	.	.	TRBJ2-7	TGTGCCAGCAGCCCACAACAGGCCAGCTCCTACGAGCAGTACTTC	CASSPQQASSYEQYF
TRBV19	15	.	.	TRBJ1-6	TGTGCCAGTGGCCCACCAAGCTCCTATAATTCACCCCTCCACTTT	CASGPPSSYNSPLHF
TRBV4-2	15	.	TRBD2	TRBJ2-1	TGTGCCAGCAGCCATAGCGGGGGGCAATTCAATGAGCAGTTCTTC	CASSHSGGQFNEQFF
TRBV19	14	.	.	TRBJ2-5	TGTGCCAGTAGATCTGGGGTGTTAGGGGAGACCCAGTACTTC	CASRSGVLGETQYF
TRBV6-1	13	.	.	TRBJ2-3	TGTGCCAGCAGTGCAGACAGATCAGATACGCAGTATTTT	CASSADRSDTQYF
TRBV10-2	13	.	TRBD1	TRBJ1-1	TGCGCCAGCAGTAGCCAGGGGGGCACTGAAGCTTTCTTT	CASSSQGGTEAFF
TRBV7-9	17	.	TRBD1	TRBJ1-2	TGTGCCAGCAGTCCTCATTTTGGACAGGGGCGTGACTATGGCTACACCTTC	CASSPHFGQGRDYGYTF
TRBV6-4	15	once	.	TRBJ1-6	TGTGCCAGCAGTGCCGCGGGACAAGCTGCTTCACCCCTCCACTTT	CASSAAGQAASPLHF